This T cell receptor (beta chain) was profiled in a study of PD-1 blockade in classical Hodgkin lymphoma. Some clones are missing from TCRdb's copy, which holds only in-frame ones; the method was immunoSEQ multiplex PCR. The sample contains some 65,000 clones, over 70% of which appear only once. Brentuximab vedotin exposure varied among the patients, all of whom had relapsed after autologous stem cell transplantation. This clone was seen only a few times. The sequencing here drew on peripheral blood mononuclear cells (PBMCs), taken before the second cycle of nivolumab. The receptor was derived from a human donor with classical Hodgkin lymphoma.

The CDR3 here is CAWSVKAVYSNQPQHF. CDR3 sequence (DNA): TGTGCCTGGAGTGTAAAGGCTGTTTATAGCAATCAGCCCCAGCATTTT. This sequence joins TRBV30 and TRBJ1-5, with D unclear. Germline V gene sequence: CDR1 GTSNPN, CDR2 SVGIG (reference sequence). The CDR3 runs to 16 residues. V lost 0 bases and J 0 bases, leaving 12 bases between the germline ends.